Shown below are 30 T cell receptor beta chains from a single sample sequenced in a study of T cells in Graves' hyperthyroidism and ophthalmopathy. TCR beta CDR3 sequences were amplified from RNA transcripts. The study used the HTBI primer set for a first-round RT-PCR of the TCR CDR3. TCRdb reprocessed the multiplex PCR reads with MiXCR, giving one entry per CDR3 protein. The sample includes fewer than 250,000 distinct CDR3 sequences, about a sixth of them seen just once. Specimen: blood. The source of these receptors is a man aged 50-59 years with Graves' hyperthyroidism.

This clonotype was counted at least ten times. V usage is TRBV20-1 and J usage is TRBJ2-2, with 9 bases aligning to TRBD1. The germline CDR1 and CDR2 sequences are DFQATT and SNEGSKA (reference sequence). The CDR3 contains 15 residues. Trimming removed 2 bases from V and 3 bases from J; junction bases left unmatched: 4. For the CDR3, the DNA is TGCAGTGCTAGATACAGGGGGCTGGACACCGGGGAGCTGTTTTTT. It is translated as CSARYRGLDTGELFF.

The chain has TRBV2 and TRBJ2-1; D gene unclear. The V gene lost 7 bases and the J gene lost 0 bases, with 7 bases spanning the gap. The CDR3 totals 13 residues. Germline V lookup: CDR1 SNHLY, CDR2 FYNNEI. The DNA of the CDR3 is TGTGCCAGCATGGTTAGCTCCTACAATGAGCAGTTCTTC. Protein product: CASMVSSYNEQFF. Looking up the rest from reference TRBV2 and TRBJ2-1 gives the full variable domain: EPEVTQTPSHQVTQMGQEVILRCVPISNHLYFYWYRQILGQKVEFLVSFYNNEISEKSEIFDDQFSVERPDGSNFTLKIRSTKLEDSAMYFCASMVSSYNEQFFGPGTRLTVL.

This clonotype was picked up many times. CDR3 in DNA: TGTGCCAGCAGTTCTACGGGTTCCCGGACCCAGTACTTC. This sequence encodes CASSSTGSRTQYF. The chain joins TRBV28 to TRBJ2-5; D not resolved. Trimming stripped 4 bases from V and 7 bases from J, with 13 bases between. Germline V CDR1 and CDR2: MDHEN, SYDVKM. The CDR3 consists of 13 residues.

This clonotype appeared many times. The genes are TRBV9 and TRBJ2-1; TRBD2 agrees at 8 bases. In germline, CDR1 is SGDLS, CDR2 YYNGEE. The ends lost 0 bases at V and 8 bases at J; junction bases unmatched: 4. The CDR3 has 14 residues. The CDR3 sequence: CASSVGREGDEQFF. In nucleotides, the CDR3 is TGTGCCAGCAGCGTAGGCCGGGAGGGGGATGAGCAGTTCTTC. Full variable domain (rest looked up from reference TRBV9 and TRBJ2-1): DSGVTQTPKHLITATGQRVTLRCSPRSGDLSVYWYQQSLDQGLQFLIQYYNGEERAKGNILERFSAQQFPDLHSELNLSSLELGDSALYFCASSVGREGDEQFFGPGTRLTVL.

The CDR3 nucleotides are TGTGCCAGCAGTGTAGTAGTCGGGGCCGAAGTGAACACTGAAGCTTTCTTT. Protein: CASSVVVGAEVNTEAFF. The chain is built from TRBV2 and TRBJ1-1, with a possible D match to TRBD1 (5 bases). The V end was cut by 4 bases, the J end by 0 bases, with 18 bases between. Germline CDR1 and CDR2: SNHLY and FYNNEI. The CDR3 runs 17 residues.

This clonotype was seen repeatedly, ten times or more. DNA of the CDR3: TGTGCCAGCAGCGCCACCGTCCAAGAGACCCAGTACTTC. This codes for CASSATVQETQYF. V usage is TRBV7-2 and J usage is TRBJ2-5; D gene ambiguous. The CDR3 consists of 13 residues. Germline lookup yields CDR1 SGHTA and CDR2 FQGNSA. V dropped 5 bases and J dropped 1 base, with 8 bases sitting between them.

This clonotype was observed many times. CDR3 coding DNA: TGTGCCAGCAGCTTGTCTCTGGGCGGAAGCTCCTACAATGAGCAGTTCTTC. Protein: CASSLSLGGSSYNEQFF. The chain links TRBV7-3 to TRBJ2-1, with no clear D. The CDR3 has 17 residues. From germline, CDR1 is SGHTA and CDR2 FQGTGA. The ends were cut back, 3 bases at V and 0 bases at J, with 15 bases in the middle.

V usage is TRBV20-1 and J usage is TRBJ2-3, with 15 bases matching TRBD2. Losses at the gene ends were 5 bases for V and 0 bases for J; bases not matched to a gene: 9. Germline CDR1 DFQATT, CDR2 SNEGSKA (reference sequence). The CDR3 is 18 residues long. The CDR3 DNA reads TGCAGTGCTTGGGTCCCGGGACTAGCGGGGGGTAGCACAGATACGCAGTATTTT. It yields the protein CSAWVPGLAGGSTDTQYF.

This clonotype has a handful of counts. Given a much more abundant clone one base away, this may be a read error. This rearrangement joins TRBV28 to TRBJ2-1; 11 positions match TRBD2. This CDR3 region has 17 residues. In germline, CDR1 is MDHEN, CDR2 SYDVKM. DNA of the CDR3: TGTGCCAGCAGTTTATTAGCGGGAGGGCTCCCTCCGAATGAGCGGTTCTTC. It yields the protein CASSLLAGGLPPNERFF. Full variable domain (missing parts from reference TRBV28 and TRBJ2-1): DVKVTQSSRYLVKRTGEKVFLECVQDMDHENMFWYRQDPGLGLRLIYFSYDVKMKEKGDIPEGYSVSREKKERFSLILESASTNQTSMYLCASSLLAGGLPPNERFFGPGTRLTVL.

This clonotype was found many times. The chain links TRBV2 to TRBJ1-5; tentatively, D is TRBD1 (5 bases). This CDR3 region has 13 residues. The V and J ends lost 6 bases and 3 bases respectively, with 9 bases between them. CDR1 and CDR2 from the germline V gene are SNHLY and FYNNEI. The CDR3 reads CASRAGTNQPQHF. The CDR3 DNA reads as TGTGCCAGCAGGGCAGGGACCAATCAGCCCCAGCATTTT.

The chain has TRBV19 and TRBJ1-6; D not resolved. The V gene's germline CDR1 is LNHDA and CDR2 SQIVND (reference sequence). With 7 bases removed from V and 7 bases from J, the gap between germline ends came to 20 bases. CDR3 size: 16 residues. The CDR3, as DNA: TGTGCCAGTACCCTGGGTCCCGGAGGAAGAAATTCACCCCTCCACTTT. Protein: CASTLGPGGRNSPLHF.

The V gene is TRBV4-3, the J gene TRBJ1-1; TRBD1 matches 7 bases. Germline trimming cut 1 base from V and 2 bases from J; bases unmatched to any gene: 10. The CDR3 is made up of 17 amino acids. Germline CDR1 LGHNA, CDR2 YSLEER. The CDR3 sequence is CASSQVVTGAPNTEAFF. CDR3 nucleotide sequence: TGCGCCAGCAGCCAAGTCGTCACAGGGGCGCCCAACACTGAAGCTTTCTTT.

This clonotype was detected many times. J is TRBJ1-1 and V is TRBV6-1, with D unresolved. CDR1 is MNHNS and CDR2 is SASEGT in the germline V gene. The CDR3 totals 15 residues. Trimming removed 5 bases from V and 0 bases from J, with 13 bases in between. CDR3 in amino acids: CASSLLHALNTEAFF. The CDR3 DNA is TGTGCCAGCAGTCTATTACATGCCTTGAACACTGAAGCTTTCTTT.

The chain carries TRBV11-3 and TRBJ2-3; the match to TRBD2 covers 8 bases. From germline, CDR1 is SGHNT and CDR2 YENEEA. V was pared by 4 bases and J by 6 bases, with 15 bases of the junction left unmatched. The CDR3 runs 17 residues. The CDR3 DNA is TGTGCCAGCAGCTCCATCTGGGTCCGGGAGGGTGTTGATACGCAGTATTTT. Its protein product is CASSSIWVREGVDTQYF.

This clonotype has ten or more counts. The chain combines TRBV12-3 or TRBV12-4 with TRBJ2-3; D remains unclear. Trimming left V 5 bases short and J 8 bases short, with 17 bases between. This CDR3 is 14 amino acids long. The DNA of the CDR3 is TGTGCCAGCAGTCCGCCAGGTCGAGCTGGTACGCAGTATTTT. Residues: CASSPPGRAGTQYF.

This clonotype occurred many times. CDR3 residues: CASSKRERELFF. The CDR3 bases are TGTGCCAGCTCAAAGCGGGAGCGGGAGCTGTTTTTT. The V gene is TRBV18, the J gene TRBJ2-2; 8 nucleotides align to TRBD2. The CDR3 has 12 amino acids. Germline loops: CDR1 KGHSH, CDR2 LQKENI. V was clipped by 5 bases and J by 9 bases; unmatched bases: 2.

The chain joins TRBV28 to TRBJ2-1; D perhaps matches TRBD2 (6 bases). The CDR3 runs 15 residues. Trimming pared 6 bases from V and 5 bases from J, leaving 17 bases between. Germline loops: CDR1 MDHEN, CDR2 SYDVKM. As DNA, the CDR3 is TGTGCCAGCAGCCGTTTGCCGGGACTCAACAATGAGCAGTTCTTC. This encodes CASSRLPGLNNEQFF.

This clonotype has a count of ten or more. This chain uses TRBV18 with TRBJ1-6, with a possible D match to TRBD1 (5 bases). The germline V gene encodes CDR1 KGHSH and CDR2 LQKENI. The CDR3 has 17 amino acids. Between the trimmed V and J ends, which lost 2 bases and 10 bases, there was a span of 21 bases. This CDR3 reads CASSPIPSREGNSPLHF. CDR3 sequence (DNA): TGTGCCAGCTCACCAATCCCGAGCAGGGAGGGGAACTCACCCCTCCACTTT.

This clonotype was recorded at least ten times. The chain recombines TRBV20-1 with TRBJ2-2, with D tentatively TRBD1 (5 bases). The CDR3 runs to 15 residues. Trimming left V 0 bases short and J 1 base short, with 9 bases between. CDR1 and CDR2 (germline): DFQATT, SNEGSKA (reference sequence). CDR3 region: CSARDSGQNTGELFF. The CDR3 DNA is TGCAGTGCTAGAGATTCAGGGCAGAACACCGGGGAGCTGTTTTTT.

This chain joins TRBV7-2 and TRBJ2-1; 7 positions match TRBD1. Germline V lookup: CDR1 SGHTA, CDR2 FQGNSA. CDR3 length: 15 amino acids. V shed 3 bases and J 2 bases; nucleotides not matched to a gene: 4. CDR3 sequence: CASSFRTGAYNEQFF. The CDR3, as DNA: TGTGCCAGCAGCTTTCGGACAGGCGCCTACAATGAGCAGTTCTTC.

The V gene is TRBV2, the J gene TRBJ2-3; maybe TRBD2 (6 bases). With 8 bases removed from V and 3 bases from J, the gap between germline ends came to 15 bases. Germline loops: CDR1 SNHLY, CDR2 FYNNEI. This CDR3 contains 14 residues. The CDR3 spells CASVLAGRTDTQYF. CDR3 nucleotides: TGTGCCAGCGTACTAGCAGGCCGAACAGATACGCAGTATTTT.

A word on this clonotype: One end of the junction is discordant with germline, which a read error may explain. The chain recombines TRBV7-9 with TRBJ2-7; D could derive from TRBD1 or TRBD2 (8 bases each). Germline V lookup: CDR1 SEHNR, CDR2 FQNEAQ (reference sequence). This CDR3 contains 18 residues. CDR3 protein: CAGSFPTGEAGASYEQYF. The CDR3 DNA is TGTGCCGGCAGCTTCCCGACAGGGGAAGCGGGAGCTTCCTACGAGCAGTACTTC.

This clonotype has ten or more counts. The chain couples TRBV12-5 to TRBJ2-5, with TRBD2 identical over 8 bases. V was clipped by 4 bases and J by 2 bases; unmatched bases: 6. Per germline, CDR1 LGHNT and CDR2 FRNRAP. CDR3 length: 15 residues. The chain's CDR3 is CASGSGGPGQETQYF. In nucleotides, the CDR3 is TGTGCTAGTGGTTCGGGAGGGCCTGGACAAGAGACCCAGTACTTC.

The V call is TRBV6-2 or TRBV6-3, the J call TRBJ2-2; D ambiguous. There are 14 residues in the CDR3. Trimming took off 6 bases at V and 2 bases at J, with 10 bases between the two ends. CDR1 MNHEY and CDR2 SVGEGT come from the germline V gene. The CDR3 DNA is TGTGCCAGCAGAGGTTTCTCCAACACCGGGGAGCTGTTTTTT. Translated, it gives CASRGFSNTGELFF.

This clonotype was seen many times. CDR3 sequence (DNA): TGTGCCAGCAGTTATATCCGGGACAGGGGGCGTTTTGGTAGCAATCAGCCCCAGCATTTT. Translating it yields CASSYIRDRGRFGSNQPQHF. The rearrangement links TRBV28 to TRBJ1-5, with 12 bases that match TRBD1. The germline CDR1 and CDR2 sequences are MDHEN and SYDVKM. J gave up 0 bases and V 4 bases, and 13 bases lay outside the gene matches. The CDR3 runs to 20 residues. Together with reference TRBV28 and TRBJ1-5, the CDR3 gives the full variable domain: DVKVTQSSRYLVKRTGEKVFLECVQDMDHENMFWYRQDPGLGLRLIYFSYDVKMKEKGDIPEGYSVSREKKERFSLILESASTNQTSMYLCASSYIRDRGRFGSNQPQHFGDGTRLSIL.

This clonotype has just a few counts. The chain combines TRBV11-2 with TRBJ2-7; TRBD2 agrees at 8 bases. The V and J ends lost 6 bases and 8 bases, in that order; junction bases with no gene match: 12. CDR3 length equals 14 residues. The germline CDR1 and CDR2 sequences are SGHAT and FQNNGV. The CDR3 sequence: CASRKIGREAKQYF. The CDR3 DNA sequence: TGTGCCAGCAGAAAAATTGGGCGGGAGGCCAAGCAGTACTTC.

A note on this clonotype: One junction end does not reproduce the germline sequence, and a read error may be involved. This chain uses TRBV10-3 with TRBJ2-7; 7 nucleotides line up with TRBD2. The CDR3 length is 13 residues. Germline values: CDR1 ENHRY, CDR2 SYGVKD. Written as DNA, the CDR3 is TGTGCCATCAGTGAACTAGCGAACTACAAGCAGTACTTC. It yields the protein CAISELANYKQYF.

The gene calls are TRBV4-2 and TRBJ1-2; a weak D match, TRBD1 (6 bases). CDR3 length: 16 amino acids. Germline CDR1 reads LGHNA; CDR2 reads YNFKEQ. Trimming cost V 4 bases and J 5 bases, with 20 bases left between them. The CDR3 DNA reads as TGTGCCAGCAGCCCCGCGAGGGGGGGCAAGGTTTATGGCTACACCTTC. It specifies CASSPARGGKVYGYTF.

This clonotype has only a few counts. The DNA for the CDR3 is TGTGCCAGCAGCTCCCATAGCGGGGGGGAGACCCAGTACTTC. Protein sequence: CASSSHSGGETQYF. The rearrangement links TRBV7-9 to TRBJ2-5, with 10 bases matching TRBD2. V was clipped by 4 bases and J by 5 bases; unmatched bases: 4. CDR3 size: 14 residues. Germline assignment: CDR1 SEHNR and CDR2 FQNEAQ (reference sequence).

This chain links TRBV5-1 with TRBJ2-5; 9 bases match TRBD1. V lost 7 bases to trimming and J lost 5 bases; unmatched junction nucleotides: 12. There are 15 residues in the CDR3. The germline V gene has CDR1 SGHRS and CDR2 YFSETQ. The CDR3, as DNA: TGCGCCAGCGCCGAGGGGACAGGGAAGGAGGAGACCCAGTACTTC. It specifies CASAEGTGKEETQYF.